This T cell receptor (beta chain) was recovered during a study of human T cells and chemical hapten exposure. Germline V CDR1 and CDR2: MGHRA, YSYEKL. The CDR3 runs 15 residues. V lost 0 bases to trimming and J lost 2 bases; unmatched junction nucleotides: 0. Study-level results: Expanded TCRs created a significantly greater count of big CDR3 similarity clusters than controls did. Patch test score tracked positively with PT1 expanded TCR counts.

Time point: pre-sensitization, week 0. The treatment is: therapeutic diphenylcyclopropenone sensitization with weekly scalp DPC. Original data processing: Samples contained a median of 95,638 TCRs, with a range of roughly 23,224 to 700,000. TCRdb processed the RACE reads anew with MiXCR; each CDR3 protein has one entry. Here the V and J calls rest on TCRdb's processing, not on the authors' analysis. This sample yields 35,000 to 40,000 distinct CDR3 sequences, of which roughly a tenth are seen a single time; about 6% belongs to the top ten. A remark on this clonotype: Its antigen is as yet unknown.

The V call is TRBV4-1, the J call TRBJ1-2; 10 bases fit TRBD1. This sample comprised whole blood, obtained in connection with sensitization to the hapten diphenylcyclopropenone (DPC). This TCR was sampled from a young man with alopecia areata. Some clones in this sample may be carry-over from other donors' samples. CDR3 DNA: TGCGCCAGCAGCCAAGAGACAGGGGGCAACTATGGCTACACCTTC. Translation gives CASSQETGGNYGYTF.